These T cell receptor beta chains were read from a single sample in a study of response to subunit inactivated influenza vaccine. Using its own MiXCR run on the RT-PCR reads, TCRdb lists one record per CDR3 protein. The data contain roughly 630,000 distinct CDR3 sequences, around 13% of them seen just once; the ten biggest clones take up 7.6%. The sample consisted of PBMCs from blood, taken about 14 days before vaccination. These receptors were taken from a man between 50 and 59 years old who received an inactivated influenza vaccine. Each CDR3 is given with its conserved first and last residue. The D gene is left open where the match is weak. The size of a clone is reported for some rows only, either as once, few or many, or as a class for expanded clones.

v_call	clone_size	d_call	j_call	cdr3_nt	cdr3_aa
TRBV20-1	many	TRBD2	TRBJ2-5	TGCAGCCCAGCGGGGGGCCCCCAAGAGACCCAGTACTTC	CSPAGGPQETQYF
TRBV2	many	NA	TRBJ1-1	TGTGCCAGCAGTTCCAGGGAGTCGGTGAACACTGAAGCTTTCTTT	CASSSRESVNTEAFF
TRBV10-3	NA	NA	TRBJ2-1	TGTGCCATCAGTGTCGAAGGACTGGGAAACAATGAGCAGTTCTTC	CAISVEGLGNNEQFF
TRBV4-3	NA	NA	TRBJ2-5	TGCGCCAGCAGCCAAGATTTTGCAGGTGAAGAGACCCAGTACTTC	CASSQDFAGEETQYF
TRBV4-2	once	NA	TRBJ1-1	TGTGCCAGCAGCCAGGAAATAAACACTGAAGCTTTCTTT	CASSQEINTEAFF
TRBV7-6	few	TRBD2	TRBJ2-3	TGTGCCAGCAGCTTACAACTAGCGGGCACAGATACGCAGTATTTT	CASSLQLAGTDTQYF
TRBV24-1	few	NA	TRBJ1-5	TGTGCCACCAGTAGGGGTAGTAGCAATCAGCCCCAGCATTTT	CATSRGSSNQPQHF
TRBV28	once	TRBD2	TRBJ2-5	TGTGCCAGCAGTTTAGGGACCGGGACTAGACCCCCAGAGACCCAGTACTTC	CASSLGTGTRPPETQYF
TRBV6-2/TRBV6-3	few	TRBD1	TRBJ2-7	TGTGCCAGCAGCGAAGGGACAGGGCGAACCTACGAGCAGTACTTC	CASSEGTGRTYEQYF
TRBV20-1	NA	NA	TRBJ1-2	TGCAGTGCTAATAGGCAGGATCTCCTCTATGGCTACACCTTC	CSANRQDLLYGYTF
TRBV10-3	few	NA	TRBJ2-5	TGTGCCATCAGTGGGCTCCTGACCGGGGGCAGGGAGACCCAGTACTTC	CAISGLLTGGRETQYF
TRBV7-9	many	NA	TRBJ2-7	TGTGCCAGCAGCGGAGCCCGGAGTCCCTACGAGCAGTACTTC	CASSGARSPYEQYF
TRBV14	NA	NA	TRBJ2-7	TGTGCCAGCAGCCAATTCCTGCAGTCTAGGGTCGAGCAGTACTTC	CASSQFLQSRVEQYF
TRBV7-3	NA	TRBD2	TRBJ2-1	TGTGCCAGCAGCTCCAGCGGGAGGGCCATTGAGCAGTTCTTC	CASSSSGRAIEQFF
TRBV30	few	NA	TRBJ2-2	TGTGCCTGGAGTGTCGCCGGGGAGCTGTTTTTT	CAWSVAGELFF
TRBV10-3	few	TRBD2	TRBJ2-7	TGTGCCATCAGTGTGGCGGACAGACCTAGCGGGATTCGGGGATCCTACGAGCAGTACTTC	CAISVADRPSGIRGSYEQYF
TRBV5-1	many	TRBD2	TRBJ2-1	TGCGCCAGCAGCTTCGGACTAGCGGGAGGAAGTTATCGGTTCTTC	CASSFGLAGGSYRFF
TRBV15	many	NA	TRBJ2-3	TGTGCCACCAGCAGAGATCGGGCAGATACGCAGTATTTT	CATSRDRADTQYF
TRBV24-1	many	TRBD1	TRBJ2-1	TGTGCCACCAGTGATTTCGACAGGGGGACCTACAATGAGCAGTTCTTC	CATSDFDRGTYNEQFF
TRBV5-1	NA	NA	TRBJ2-7	TGCGCCAGCAGGGGTGAGGTGAGCTCCTACGAGCAGTACTTC	CASRGEVSSYEQYF
TRBV7-2	NA	NA	TRBJ1-1	TGTGCCAGCAGCTTATTAGGGATCAGCACCACTGAAGCTTTCTTT	CASSLLGISTTEAFF
TRBV5-1	NA	NA	TRBJ2-5	TGCGCCAGCAGACTGGGTCAAGAGACCCAGTACTTC	CASRLGQETQYF
TRBV9	NA	TRBD2	TRBJ2-3	TGTGCCAGCAGCGTAGCGAGCGGGAGGAGCACAGATACGCAGTATTTT	CASSVASGRSTDTQYF
TRBV6-2/TRBV6-3	NA	TRBD1	TRBJ2-1	TGTGCCAGCAGAACCGGGACAGCTTCGGATGAGCAGTTCTTC	CASRTGTASDEQFF
TRBV15	NA	NA	TRBJ2-7	TGTGCCACCAGCAGAGATCTTAAGAGTGGCCGCTACGAGCAGTACTTC	CATSRDLKSGRYEQYF
TRBV3-1	NA	NA	TRBJ2-1	TGTGCCAGCAGCCAAGGACAGGCCTACTACAATGAGCAGTTCTTC	CASSQGQAYYNEQFF